The rows below give T cell receptor beta chains drawn from one sample of a study of PD-L1 blockade in urothelial cancer. Here immunoSEQ multiplex PCR was the method, and the copy in TCRdb shows in-frame clones only, minus some. The sample shows tens of thousands of clones, about 85% of them seen only once. The specimen comprised PBMCs, sampled around atezolizumab (anti-PD-L1) treatment. Receptors were obtained from a man aged 60 to 75 with urothelial cancer. The CDR3 runs from the conserved cysteine through the conserved F or W. The D gene is left open where the match is weak. Rows may omit the clone size; those that give it use once, few, many or a size class.

>TRBV25-1|NA|TRBD1|TRBJ2-5
CASSESHRGRETQYF
TGTGCCAGCAGTGAAAGCCACAGGGGGCGGGAGACCCAGTACTTC
>TRBV30|NA|TRBD1|TRBJ1-5
CAWSIPGQYAQPQHF
TGTGCCTGGAGTATTCCGGGACAGTATGCCCAGCCCCAGCATTTT
>TRBV6-4|NA|NA|TRBJ2-7
CASREADGRGEQYF
TGTGCCAGCAGAGAGGCGGACGGGCGAGGGGAGCAGTACTTC
>TRBV18|NA|NA|TRBJ1-2
CASSRDSNYGYTF
TGTGCCAGCTCACGGGACTCAAACTATGGCTACACCTTC
>TRBV9|NA|NA|TRBJ2-7
CASSVGGARASYEQYF
TGTGCCAGCAGCGTGGGGGGGGCCAGAGCCTCCTACGAGCAGTACTTC
>TRBV5-5|NA|NA|TRBJ2-1
CASSLAYSSYNEQFF
TGTGCCAGCAGCTTGGCCTACAGCTCCTACAATGAGCAGTTCTTC
>TRBV29-1|NA|NA|TRBJ2-7
CSVVSRDRPHEQYF
TGCAGCGTTGTAAGCAGGGATCGACCCCACGAGCAGTACTTC
>TRBV7-2|NA|TRBD2|TRBJ2-2
CASSFAGGPTGELFF
TGTGCCAGCAGCTTCGCGGGGGGGCCCACCGGGGAGCTGTTTTTT
>TRBV18|few|TRBD1|TRBJ1-1
CASSPGQGGLNTEAFF
TGTGCCAGCTCACCCGGACAGGGGGGCTTGAACACTGAAGCTTTCTTT
>TRBV29-1|NA|TRBD2|TRBJ2-7
CSVGRTSGPEYF
TGCAGCGTTGGGCGGACTAGCGGGCCGGAGTACTTC
>TRBV11-2|few|NA|TRBJ2-3
CASSPPGPYTDTQYF
TGTGCCAGCAGCCCCCCAGGGCCCTACACAGATACGCAGTATTTT
>TRBV7-2|NA|NA|TRBJ2-5
CASSLAKTQYF
TGTGCCAGCAGCTTAGCCAAGACCCAGTACTTC
>TRBV9|NA|TRBD1|TRBJ1-6
CASSVASGGNHNSPLHF
TGTGCCAGCAGCGTGGCGTCAGGGGGAAATCATAATTCACCCCTCCACTTT
>TRBV7-2|NA|TRBD1|TRBJ1-3
CASSLTGGNSGNTIYF
TGTGCCAGCAGCTTGACAGGGGGCAACTCTGGAAACACCATATATTTT
>TRBV23-1|NA|NA|TRBJ2-3
CASSPLFRGMHTDTQYF
TGCGCCAGCAGTCCACTTTTTAGGGGAATGCACACAGATACGCAGTATTTT
>TRBV7-7|NA|TRBD1|TRBJ2-2
CASSSRQGANTGELFF
TGTGCTAGCAGCTCAAGACAGGGGGCGAACACCGGGGAGCTGTTTTTT
>TRBV10-3|once|NA|TRBJ2-1
CAISGLADYNEQFF
TGTGCCATCAGTGGGCTAGCAGACTACAATGAGCAGTTCTTC
>TRBV7-6|NA|NA|TRBJ2-5
CASSLRAQGLQETQYF
TGTGCCAGCAGCTTAAGGGCACAGGGTCTTCAAGAGACCCAGTACTTC
>TRBV25-1|NA|NA|TRBJ2-2
CASRGGGNTGELFF
TGTGCCAGCAGAGGGGGGGGGAACACCGGGGAGCTGTTTTTT
>TRBV19|NA|TRBD2|TRBJ2-5
CASSSAGTSYGETQYF
TGTGCCAGTAGTTCAGCCGGGACTAGTTATGGCGAGACCCAGTACTTC
>TRBV7-8|few|NA|TRBJ1-2
CASSVTGLPNYGYTF
TGTGCCAGCAGCGTTACTGGGCTTCCTAACTATGGCTACACCTTC
>TRBV9|NA|NA|TRBJ1-3
CASSDQQGHSGNTIYF
TGTGCCAGCAGCGACCAACAGGGCCACTCTGGAAACACCATATATTTT
>TRBV6-4|NA|TRBD1|TRBJ1-1
CASSPTGGIAEAFF
TGTGCCAGCAGTCCGACAGGGGGTATCGCTGAAGCTTTCTTT
>TRBV5-4|NA|NA|TRBJ1-2
CASSLELIKGGYTF
TGTGCCAGCAGCTTGGAACTAATCAAGGGGGGCTACACCTTC
>TRBV7-9|NA|NA|TRBJ1-1
CASSAPGSVNTEAFF
TGTGCCAGCAGCGCGCCGGGAAGTGTTAACACTGAAGCTTTCTTT
>TRBV11-2|NA|NA|TRBJ2-5
CASRTWGEETQYF
TGTGCCAGCAGAACCTGGGGGGAAGAGACCCAGTACTTC
>TRBV5-6|NA|NA|TRBJ1-1
CASSHLRGTEAFF
TGTGCCAGCAGCCACCTCAGGGGTACTGAAGCTTTCTTT
>TRBV29-1|NA|TRBD1|TRBJ1-2
CSVGTGTNYGYTF
TGCAGCGTTGGGACAGGGACTAACTATGGCTACACCTTC
>TRBV11-3|once|NA|TRBJ2-1
CASSLDRAGRTFIEQFF
TGTGCCAGCAGCTTAGATCGCGCGGGGAGAACCTTCATTGAGCAGTTCTTC
>TRBV6-5|NA|TRBD2|TRBJ2-3
CASSYSRRGGTDTQYF
TGTGCCAGCAGTTACTCGCGGCGGGGGGGCACAGATACGCAGTATTTT
>TRBV19|NA|NA|TRBJ1-5
CASSTVSNQPQHF
TGTGCCAGTAGTACGGTGAGCAATCAGCCCCAGCATTTT
>TRBV6-6|NA|TRBD1|TRBJ2-3
CASSYVGQGTDTQYF
TGTGCCAGCAGTTACGTGGGACAGGGCACAGATACGCAGTATTTT